Listed here is a single TCR beta chain. This sample was taken from a study of T cells after yellow fever vaccination. From germline, CDR1 is DFQATT and CDR2 SNEGSKA (reference sequence). The CDR3 runs to 13 residues. UMIs and a universal primer site were added when TCR cDNA was made by 5'RACE template switching. MiXCR, applied by TCRdb to the 5' RACE reads, yields one record per CDR3 protein. This sample carries 130,000 or so distinct CDR3 sequences, over 12% of them seen once, and the ten largest clones take approximately 43%. The sample here was CD8+ T cells sorted from PBMCs, taken 5 days after the yellow fever booster vaccination. The J gene is TRBJ2-3, the V gene TRBV20-1; D is unresolved. The source of this sequence is a man between 18 and 29 years old who received the YFV17D yellow fever vaccine. The CDR3 bases are TGCAGGGCAAGAAGAAGGGGCACAGATACGCAGTATTTT. Amino acid sequence: CRARRRGTDTQYF.